These 28 T cell receptor beta chains originate from one sample sequenced in a study of cytomegalovirus exposure and HLA in healthy donors. Primers for the PCR totalled 60 Vbeta and 13 Jbeta. TCRdb keeps only in-frame clones here, not all; method: immunoSEQ multiplex PCR. Of around 150,000 clones detected, 70% to 80% appear once; the ten largest clones hold 4.9%. Sequenced: PBMCs. The receptors derive from a woman between 50 and 59 years old in good health and CMV-seronegative.

This chain joins TRBV4-1 and TRBJ1-2; a weak D match, TRBD1 (6 bases). The germline V and J ends were trimmed by 0 bases and 4 bases, with 9 bases remaining between them. This CDR3 region has 14 residues. Germline CDR1 reads MGHRA; CDR2 reads YSYEKL. CDR3 coding DNA: TGCGCCAGCAGCCAAGATACAGGGAGCTATGGCTACACCTTC. Its translation: CASSQDTGSYGYTF.

This clone was counted only a few times. CDR3: CASTTGRGNEQYF. The CDR3 region has the DNA TGTGCCAGCACCACTGGCAGGGGAAACGAGCAGTACTTC. V is TRBV14 and J is TRBJ2-7; possibly TRBD1 for D (6 bases). The CDR3 totals 13 residues. The V gene's germline CDR1 is SGHDN and CDR2 FVKESK. Between the trimmed V and J ends, which lost 7 bases and 5 bases, there was a span of 15 bases.

This chain connects TRBV6-5 to TRBJ2-2; D may be TRBD2 (5 bases). Germline loops: CDR1 MNHEY, CDR2 SVGAGI. The CDR3 has 16 amino acids. Deletions cut 0 bases from V and 5 bases from J, with 13 bases between. CDR3 nucleotide sequence: TGTGCCAGCAGTTACTCGAGGCGGGTATGGACCGGGGAGCTGTTTTTT. Its translation: CASSYSRRVWTGELFF.

This clone came up once. This chain connects TRBV9 to TRBJ1-3; a weak D match, TRBD1 (6 bases). CDR3 length: 17 residues. The germline V and J ends were trimmed by 0 bases and 3 bases, with 16 bases remaining between them. Germline V gives CDR1 SGDLS, CDR2 YYNGEE. The CDR3 reads CASSVESRGLGGNTIYF. CDR3 bases: TGTGCCAGCAGCGTAGAATCGCGGGGGCTAGGTGGAAACACCATATATTTT.

The chain links TRBV15 to TRBJ2-5; the match to TRBD1 covers 8 bases. V trimming: 1 base; J trimming: 5 bases; junction bases outside the gene matches: 6. The CDR3 is 15 residues long. Germline CDR1 LNHNV, CDR2 YYDKDF (reference sequence). CDR3 coding DNA: TGTGCCACCAGCAGAGGGACAGGGCGAAGCGAGACCCAGTACTTC. Its translation: CATSRGTGRSETQYF.

The chain carries TRBV30 and TRBJ2-1; TRBD2 matches 10 bases. Germline-derived CDR1 and CDR2 are GTSNPN and SVGIG (reference sequence). The CDR3 covers 14 residues. V shed 3 bases, J shed 12 bases, and the junction held 11 bases outside the gene matches. The CDR3 sequence: CAWRLAGRWMAQFF. CDR3 DNA: TGTGCCTGGAGACTAGCGGGGAGGTGGATGGCGCAGTTCTTC.

The rearrangement uses TRBV25-1 and TRBJ1-6; TRBD1 matches 8 bases. Trimming at V came to 6 bases and at J to 7 bases, leaving 5 bases not matched to a gene. Germline V gene sequence: CDR1 MGHDK, CDR2 SYGVNS. This CDR3 is 14 amino acids long. CDR3 bases: TGTGCCAGCAGCTGGGACAGGTTGAATTCACCCCTCCACTTT. It specifies CASSWDRLNSPLHF.

The chain links TRBV4-3 to TRBJ2-5; 10 positions match TRBD1. CDR1 is LGHNA, CDR2 YSLEER, per germline. J was trimmed by 3 bases and V by 4 bases; bases with no gene match: 5. This CDR3 region has 15 residues. In DNA form, the CDR3 reads TGCGCCAGCAGCCCCGACAGGGGGCGGGAAGAGACCCAGTACTTC. Translated, it gives CASSPDRGREETQYF.

The genes are TRBV5-1 and TRBJ2-1; D is uncertain. Per germline, CDR1 SGHRS and CDR2 YFSETQ. The CDR3 covers 13 residues. Trimming took 2 bases from V and 5 from J, leaving 8 bases between them. As DNA, the CDR3 is TGCGCCAGCAGCTTTGGGCAAAACAATGAGCAGTTCTTC. It encodes CASSFGQNNEQFF.

This chain connects TRBV6-6 to TRBJ2-5; 16 bases agree with TRBD2. The CDR3 extends over 16 amino acids. Germline CDR1 MNHNY, CDR2 SVGAGI (reference sequence). With V trimmed by 2 bases and J by 5 bases, 2 bases remained unmatched. In nucleotides, the CDR3 is TGTGCCAGCAGTTACGGGACTAGCGGGGGGGTGGAGACCCAGTACTTC. Amino acid sequence: CASSYGTSGGVETQYF.

J is TRBJ2-7 and V is TRBV7-2; TRBD1 matches 9 bases. The CDR3 spans 15 residues. V shed 1 base, J shed 3 bases, and the junction held 4 bases outside the gene matches. Germline CDR1 reads SGHTA; CDR2 reads FQGNSA. Here the CDR3 reads CASSLGWTGDYEQYF. The DNA for the CDR3 is TGTGCCAGCAGCTTAGGCTGGACAGGGGACTACGAGCAGTACTTC. The complete variable domain, with remaining parts taken from reference TRBV7-2 and TRBJ2-7, reads GAGVSQSPSNKVTEKGKDVELRCDPISGHTALYWYRQSLGQGLEFLIYFQGNSAPDKSGLPSDRFSAERTGGSVSTLTIQRTQQEDSAVYLCASSLGWTGDYEQYFGPGTRLTVT.

The rearrangement joins TRBV11-2 to TRBJ2-5; D remains unclear. Trimming cost V 6 bases and J 5 bases, with 13 bases left between them. Germline loops: CDR1 SGHAT, CDR2 FQNNGV. The CDR3 has 13 amino acids. CDR3 sequence (DNA): TGTGCCAGCAGTGAGGATGATTTGGAGACCCAGTACTTC. This encodes CASSEDDLETQYF.

The V call is TRBV30, the J call TRBJ2-7; 9 bases fit TRBD2. V trimming: 7 bases; J trimming: 7 bases; junction bases outside the gene matches: 17. Germline-derived CDR1 and CDR2 are GTSNPN and SVGIG (reference sequence). The CDR3 spans 15 residues. The chain's CDR3 is CAFGVSLAGMIEQYF. In DNA, the CDR3 is TGTGCCTTCGGAGTGTCGCTAGCGGGGATGATAGAGCAGTACTTC.

This clone was seen a handful of times. The chain joins TRBV11-2 to TRBJ2-5, with a weak D call TRBD1 (5 bases). Trimming left V 1 base short and J 1 base short, with 10 bases between. Germline CDR1 SGHAT, CDR2 FQNNGV. The CDR3 is made up of 15 amino acids. The CDR3 loop is CASSLVGHFQETQYF. The CDR3 DNA is TGTGCCAGCAGCTTAGTGGGGCACTTCCAAGAGACCCAGTACTTC.

V is TRBV10-1 and J is TRBJ1-4; 10 bases agree with TRBD1. This CDR3 has 18 residues. In germline, CDR1 is WNHNN, CDR2 SYGVQD (reference sequence). V shed 8 bases, J shed 7 bases, and the junction held 19 bases outside the gene matches. CDR3 amino acids: CASPQRRGQGPGSEKLFF. The CDR3 DNA is TGCGCCAGCCCCCAGAGGAGGGGACAGGGGCCGGGTAGTGAAAAACTGTTTTTT.

This chain joins TRBV10-1 and TRBJ2-1; possibly TRBD1 for D (5 bases). V shed 0 bases and J shed 2 bases, with 11 bases lying between them. The CDR3 extends over 16 amino acids. Germline loops: CDR1 WNHNN, CDR2 SYGVQD (reference sequence). The CDR3 reads CASSESLLGPYNEQFF. The CDR3 DNA reads TGCGCCAGCAGTGAGTCCCTCCTGGGGCCCTACAATGAGCAGTTCTTC.

The chain recombines TRBV7-8 with TRBJ2-3; D may be TRBD1 (5 bases). Germline loops: CDR1 SGHVS, CDR2 FQNEAQ. This CDR3 has 16 amino acids. Deletions cut 6 bases from V and 1 base from J, with 17 bases between. The CDR3 here is CASRFREGRGTDTQYF. In nucleotides, the CDR3 is TGTGCCAGCAGATTCAGGGAAGGCAGGGGCACAGATACGCAGTATTTT.

This sequence joins TRBV14 and TRBJ2-2; D unresolved. The CDR3 consists of 13 residues. V lost 2 bases to trimming and J lost 5 bases, with 6 bases between them. Germline assignment: CDR1 SGHDN and CDR2 FVKESK. The CDR3 bases are TGTGCCAGCAGCCAATTCGGTACCGGGGAGCTGTTTTTT. Amino acid sequence: CASSQFGTGELFF.

This chain links TRBV7-9 with TRBJ1-6; D gene ambiguous. The V end was cut by 5 bases, the J end by 7 bases, with 12 bases between. The germline gives CDR1 SEHNR, CDR2 FQNEAQ (reference sequence). This CDR3 is 14 amino acids long. This chain's CDR3 is CASSLSSWNSPLHF. For the CDR3, the DNA is TGTGCCAGCAGCCTTTCCAGTTGGAATTCACCCCTCCACTTT.

The chain has TRBV6-5 and TRBJ2-1; D gene ambiguous. CDR1 and CDR2 (germline): MNHEY, SVGAGI. The length of the CDR3 is 12 residues. V lost 1 base and J 9 bases, leaving 7 bases between the germline ends. The CDR3 loop reads CASSYFGGEQFF. The CDR3 nucleotides are TGTGCCAGCAGTTACTTTGGCGGTGAGCAGTTCTTC.

The chain carries TRBV18 and TRBJ2-7, with D unresolved. Trimming removed 6 bases at V and 1 base at J, with 10 bases between. The CDR3 covers 13 residues. Germline loops: CDR1 KGHSH, CDR2 LQKENI. The CDR3 region is CASSLVESYEQYF. DNA for the CDR3: TGTGCCAGCTCCCTGGTTGAGTCCTACGAGCAGTACTTC.

This chain links TRBV28 with TRBJ2-5, with D possibly TRBD1 on 5 matching bases. CDR1 and CDR2 (germline): MDHEN, SYDVKM. V lost 2 bases and J 5 bases, leaving 12 bases between the germline ends. There are 14 residues in the CDR3. The CDR3 is CASSLGGAWETQYF. CDR3 bases: TGTGCCAGCAGTTTAGGTGGGGCCTGGGAGACCCAGTACTTC.

V usage is TRBV7-8 and J usage is TRBJ1-2; possible D gene TRBD1, 5 bases. The ends were cut back, 2 bases at V and 6 bases at J, with 16 bases in the middle. The CDR3 has 15 residues. Germline loops: CDR1 SGHVS, CDR2 FQNEAQ. The chain's CDR3 is CASSLLAQGRDGYTF. In DNA form, the CDR3 reads TGTGCCAGCAGCTTATTAGCCCAGGGAAGGGATGGCTACACCTTC.

The V gene is TRBV9, the J gene TRBJ2-3, with 9 bases aligning to TRBD1. V was pared by 1 base and J by 3 bases, with 9 bases of the junction left unmatched. The CDR3 has 17 amino acids. Germline V CDR1 and CDR2: SGDLS, YYNGEE. CDR3 coding DNA: TGTGCCAGCAGCGTAAGGCCGGGACAGGGATCAACAGATACGCAGTATTTT. Its translation: CASSVRPGQGSTDTQYF.

This chain connects TRBV2 to TRBJ1-5; D is undetermined. CDR3 size: 13 residues. Trimming stripped 5 bases from V and 6 bases from J, with 11 bases between. Per germline, CDR1 SNHLY and CDR2 FYNNEI. The CDR3 region has the DNA TGTGCCAGCAGTCAGTATATTGGTCAGCCCCAGCATTTT. Translated: CASSQYIGQPQHF.

V gene TRBV2 combines with J gene TRBJ2-7; D might be TRBD2 (5 bases). Germline V gene lookup returns CDR1 SNHLY and CDR2 FYNNEI. V lost 1 base and J lost 5, with 9 bases in between. The CDR3 spans 13 residues. CDR3 region: CASSEVKGDEQYF. The CDR3 coding sequence is TGTGCCAGCAGTGAAGTAAAGGGAGACGAGCAGTACTTC.

The rearrangement uses TRBV5-1 and TRBJ2-2; 7 positions agree with TRBD2. CDR1 SGHRS and CDR2 YFSETQ come from the germline V gene. J was trimmed by 2 bases and V by 2 bases; bases with no gene match: 0. The CDR3 is 14 residues long. The CDR3 nucleotides read TGCGCCAGCAGCTTAGCGGGAAACACCGGGGAGCTGTTTTTT. Encoded protein: CASSLAGNTGELFF.

This sequence joins TRBV6-5 and TRBJ1-4, with D perhaps matching TRBD1 (5 bases). Trimming stripped 0 bases from V and 7 bases from J, with 15 bases between. Germline V lookup: CDR1 MNHEY, CDR2 SVGAGI. The CDR3 spans 16 residues. CDR3 protein: CASSYSPGRMVEKLFF. The DNA for the CDR3 is TGTGCCAGCAGTTACTCCCCAGGGAGGATGGTTGAAAAACTGTTTTTT.